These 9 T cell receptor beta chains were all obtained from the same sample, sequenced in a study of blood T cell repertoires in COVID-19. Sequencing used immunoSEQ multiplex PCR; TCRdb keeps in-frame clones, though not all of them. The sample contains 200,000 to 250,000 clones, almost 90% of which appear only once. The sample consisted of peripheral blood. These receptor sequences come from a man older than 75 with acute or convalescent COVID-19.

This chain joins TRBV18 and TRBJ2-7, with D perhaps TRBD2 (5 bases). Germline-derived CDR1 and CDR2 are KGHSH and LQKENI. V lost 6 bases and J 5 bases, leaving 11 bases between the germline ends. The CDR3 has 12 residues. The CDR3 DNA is TGTGCCAGCTCCCTGAGCGGAAACGAGCAGTACTTC. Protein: CASSLSGNEQYF.

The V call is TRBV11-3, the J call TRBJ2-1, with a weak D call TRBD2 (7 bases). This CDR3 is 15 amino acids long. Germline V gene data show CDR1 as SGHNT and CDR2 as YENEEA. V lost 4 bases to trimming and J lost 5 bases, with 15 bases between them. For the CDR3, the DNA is TGTGCCAGCAGCTCCTTGGGGGGGGCTGACAATGAGCAGTTCTTC. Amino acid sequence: CASSSLGGADNEQFF.

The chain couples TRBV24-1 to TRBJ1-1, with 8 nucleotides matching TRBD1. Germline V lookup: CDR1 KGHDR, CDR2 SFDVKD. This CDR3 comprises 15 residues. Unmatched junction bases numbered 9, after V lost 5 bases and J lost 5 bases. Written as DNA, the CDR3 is TGTGCCACCAGTGCCACAGGGGGACAGGCTACTGAAGCTTTCTTT. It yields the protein CATSATGGQATEAFF.

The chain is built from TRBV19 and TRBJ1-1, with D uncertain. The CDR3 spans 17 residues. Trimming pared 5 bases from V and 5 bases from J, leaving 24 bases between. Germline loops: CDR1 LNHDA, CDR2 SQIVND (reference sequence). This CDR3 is CASSSQRAAKTGTEAFF. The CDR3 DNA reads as TGTGCCAGTAGTTCCCAAAGGGCGGCCAAGACGGGGACTGAAGCTTTCTTT.

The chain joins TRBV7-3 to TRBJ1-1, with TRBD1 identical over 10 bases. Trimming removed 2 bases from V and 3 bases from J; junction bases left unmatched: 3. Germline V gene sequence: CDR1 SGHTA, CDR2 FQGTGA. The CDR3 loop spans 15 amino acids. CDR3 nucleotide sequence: TGTGCCAGCAGCTTACGCGGACAGGGGGACACTGAAGCTTTCTTT. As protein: CASSLRGQGDTEAFF.

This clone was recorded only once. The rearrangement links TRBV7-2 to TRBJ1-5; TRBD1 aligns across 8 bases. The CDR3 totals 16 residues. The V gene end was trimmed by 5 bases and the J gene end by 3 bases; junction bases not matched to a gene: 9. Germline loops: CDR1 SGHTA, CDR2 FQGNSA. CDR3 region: CASSPQGQVTNQPQHF. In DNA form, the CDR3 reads TGTGCCAGCAGCCCCCAGGGACAGGTTACCAATCAGCCCCAGCATTTT.

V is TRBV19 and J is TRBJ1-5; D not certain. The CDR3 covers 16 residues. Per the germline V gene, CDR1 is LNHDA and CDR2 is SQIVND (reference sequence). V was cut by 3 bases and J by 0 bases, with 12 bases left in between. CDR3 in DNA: TGTGCCAGTAGTATCCTCAGGCCCCGTAGCAATCAGCCCCAGCATTTT. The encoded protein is CASSILRPRSNQPQHF.

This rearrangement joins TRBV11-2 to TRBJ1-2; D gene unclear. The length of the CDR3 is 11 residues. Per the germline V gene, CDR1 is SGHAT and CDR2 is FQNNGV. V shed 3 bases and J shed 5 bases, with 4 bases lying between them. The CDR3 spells CASSFRYGYTF. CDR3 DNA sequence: TGTGCCAGCAGCTTCCGGTATGGCTACACCTTC. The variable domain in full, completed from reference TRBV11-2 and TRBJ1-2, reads EAGVAQSPRYKIIEKRQSVAFWCNPISGHATLYWYQQILGQGPKLLIQFQNNGVVDDSQLPKDRFSAERLKGVDSTLKIQPAKLEDSAVYLCASSFRYGYTFGSGTRLTVV.

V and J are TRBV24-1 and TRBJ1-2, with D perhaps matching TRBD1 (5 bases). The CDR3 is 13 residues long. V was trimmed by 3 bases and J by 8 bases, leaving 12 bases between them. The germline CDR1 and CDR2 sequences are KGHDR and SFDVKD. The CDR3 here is CATSDGAFRGYTF. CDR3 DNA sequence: TGTGCCACCAGTGATGGGGCCTTCCGCGGCTACACCTTC.